The rows below give T cell receptor beta chains drawn from one sample of a study of T cells in Graves' hyperthyroidism and ophthalmopathy. From the multiplex PCR reads, TCRdb called clonotypes with MiXCR, one entry per CDR3 protein. The data show 700,000 to 950,000 distinct CDR3 sequences, roughly 32% seen once. Sequencing was performed on blood. The source of these receptors is a woman in her thirties or forties with Graves' hyperthyroidism. Each CDR3 is given with its conserved first and last residue. The order of the fields is clone size, D gene, V gene, J gene, CDR3 DNA, CDR3 protein. The D gene is left open where the match is weak. Only part of the rows carry a size: once, few, many, or a class if the clone is expanded.

size: -; D: -; V: TRBV7-2; J: TRBJ2-7; DNA: TGTGCCAGCAGCCGAAGTCAGATAAGCGGGACAACCTACGAGCAGTACTTC; CDR3: CASSRSQISGTTYEQYF
size: -; D: -; V: TRBV10-1; J: TRBJ2-3; DNA: TGCGCCAGCAGTGAGTGGAGAGATACGCAGTATTTT; CDR3: CASSEWRDTQYF
size: few; D: -; V: TRBV7-9; J: TRBJ1-4; DNA: TGTGCCAGCAGCTTAGTAGCCGATGAAAAACTGTTTTTT; CDR3: CASSLVADEKLFF
size: -; D: -; V: TRBV15; J: TRBJ1-1; DNA: TGTGCCACCAGTGTTGACATGAACACTGAAGCTTTCTTT; CDR3: CATSVDMNTEAFF
size: -; D: TRBD1; V: TRBV6-6; J: TRBJ2-7; DNA: TGTGCCAGCAGTTCGCGACAGGGTGTTTATGACGAGCAGTACTTC; CDR3: CASSSRQGVYDEQYF
size: once; D: -; V: TRBV15; J: TRBJ1-1; DNA: TGTGCCACCAGCAGCTTAGTTCAGGGAGTGGTGGCTGAAGCTTTCTTT; CDR3: CATSSLVQGVVAEAFF
size: many; D: -; V: TRBV10-2; J: TRBJ1-5; DNA: TGCGCCAGCAGTGACCGGGTCAATCAGCCCCAGCATTTT; CDR3: CASSDRVNQPQHF
size: many; D: TRBD1; V: TRBV10-1; J: TRBJ2-7; DNA: TGCGCCAGCAGTGAGTCAGGACAGGGAGGCGAGCAGTACTTC; CDR3: CASSESGQGGEQYF
size: -; D: TRBD1; V: TRBV7-2; J: TRBJ2-7; DNA: TGTGCCAGCAGCCAGGACAGGGGTGAAGGCGAGCAGTACTTC; CDR3: CASSQDRGEGEQYF
size: -; D: TRBD1; V: TRBV10-3; J: TRBJ2-7; DNA: TGTGCTACTACAGGGACAGACTCCTACGAGCAGTACTTC; CDR3: CATTGTDSYEQYF
size: -; D: TRBD1; V: TRBV29-1; J: TRBJ2-5; DNA: TGCAGCGCCCGAAAAGGACAGGGGGGGACCCAGTACTTC; CDR3: CSARKGQGGTQYF
size: many; D: TRBD1; V: TRBV24-1; J: TRBJ1-5; DNA: TGTGCCACTGGACAGGGGGCAAGCAATCAGCCCCAGCATTTT; CDR3: CATGQGASNQPQHF
size: many; D: TRBD1; V: TRBV11-2; J: TRBJ2-7; DNA: TGTGCCAGCAGCCTGGGACAGGGGGACAGCGAGCAGTACTTC; CDR3: CASSLGQGDSEQYF
size: -; D: TRBD1; V: TRBV6-5; J: TRBJ1-2; DNA: TGTGCCAGCAGTTACTCCACGGACAGGAACAATTACTATGGCTACACCTTC; CDR3: CASSYSTDRNNYYGYTF
size: once; D: -; V: TRBV2; J: TRBJ2-2; DNA: TGTGCCAGCAAAGGGGTCGGGGAGCTGTTTTTT; CDR3: CASKGVGELFF
size: -; D: -; V: TRBV11-2; J: TRBJ2-3; DNA: TGTGCCAGCAGCTCACGGACCGACACAGATACGCAGTATTTT; CDR3: CASSSRTDTDTQYF
size: many; D: -; V: TRBV19; J: TRBJ2-6; DNA: TGTGCCAGTAGTACCGGACAGCCTGGGGCCAACGTCCTGACTTTC; CDR3: CASSTGQPGANVLTF
size: -; D: -; V: TRBV12-3/TRBV12-4; J: TRBJ1-3; DNA: TGTGCCAGCAGTCAATTCGGGACGGGCTCTGGAAACACCATATATTTT; CDR3: CASSQFGTGSGNTIYF
size: many; D: -; V: TRBV7-8; J: TRBJ1-1; DNA: TGTGCCAGCTCGGGGGGGCCAGCCAAGGGTTCGACTGAAGCTTTCTTT; CDR3: CASSGGPAKGSTEAFF
size: -; D: -; V: TRBV25-1; J: TRBJ1-5; DNA: TGTGCCAGACGTTACAGGGTCAATCAGCCCCAGCATTTT; CDR3: CARRYRVNQPQHF
size: -; D: -; V: TRBV12-3/TRBV12-4; J: TRBJ2-7; DNA: TGTGCTAGTGGTTTGACAACAGGTGGGGGCTCCTACGAGCAGTACTTC; CDR3: CASGLTTGGGSYEQYF
size: -; D: TRBD1; V: TRBV4-3; J: TRBJ1-2; DNA: TGCGCCAGCAGCCTTACTTTCTCTCCGGGACAGGTCTACGGCTACACCTTC; CDR3: CASSLTFSPGQVYGYTF
size: -; D: -; V: TRBV7-2; J: TRBJ2-5; DNA: TGTGCCAGCAGCTTCGAGGGGCGTCGCACAGATACGCAGTACTTC; CDR3: CASSFEGRRTDTQYF
size: once; D: TRBD1; V: TRBV12-3/TRBV12-4; J: TRBJ1-1; DNA: TGTGCCAGCAGCGAGGGAACAGGGGGTCCCGGGGAGACTGAAGCTTTCTTT; CDR3: CASSEGTGGPGETEAFF
size: many; D: TRBD2; V: TRBV9; J: TRBJ2-7; DNA: TGTGCCAGCAGCGTGTCGGCTAGCGGCAACTACGAGCAGTACTTC; CDR3: CASSVSASGNYEQYF
size: -; D: TRBD1; V: TRBV7-9; J: TRBJ2-7; DNA: TGTGCCAGCAGCCCGACCGGGACAGGGCCCTACAATGAGCAGTACTTC; CDR3: CASSPTGTGPYNEQYF
size: few; D: TRBD1; V: TRBV6-6; J: TRBJ1-1; DNA: TGTGCCAGCGGACAGAGACAGGGTGGGACTGAAGCTTTCTTT; CDR3: CASGQRQGGTEAFF
size: -; D: TRBD1; V: TRBV7-2; J: TRBJ1-4; DNA: TGTGCCAGCAGCCACCCAACAGGGGATGAAAAACTGTTTTTT; CDR3: CASSHPTGDEKLFF
size: -; D: TRBD1; V: TRBV7-8; J: TRBJ1-5; DNA: TGTGCCAGCAGAGGACAGGGGGTCGGACAGCCCCAGCATTTT; CDR3: CASRGQGVGQPQHF
size: many; D: -; V: TRBV7-8; J: TRBJ2-7; DNA: TGTGCCAGCAGCTTATCACAGGGAGAAAGCGAGCAGTACTTC; CDR3: CASSLSQGESEQYF
size: -; D: TRBD1; V: TRBV2; J: TRBJ1-6; DNA: TGTGCCAGCAATGGACAGGACATGAGTTCACCCCTCCACTTT; CDR3: CASNGQDMSSPLHF
size: -; D: -; V: TRBV7-8; J: TRBJ2-2; DNA: TGTGCCAGCAGCTTAGCGGCGAACGGGGAGCTGTTTTTT; CDR3: CASSLAANGELFF
size: -; D: -; V: TRBV7-8; J: TRBJ1-2; DNA: TGTGTCAGCAGCCTACAAAGCCGGGCGTCTAACTATGGCTACACCTTC; CDR3: CVSSLQSRASNYGYTF
size: few; D: TRBD1; V: TRBV12-3/TRBV12-4; J: TRBJ2-7; DNA: TGTGCCAGCAGTCCGAGCAGGGGGCCCGACTACGAGCAGTACTTC; CDR3: CASSPSRGPDYEQYF
size: many; D: -; V: TRBV29-1; J: TRBJ1-1; DNA: TGCAGCGTCTGGGGGAGGGCCACTGAAGCTTTCTTT; CDR3: CSVWGRATEAFF
size: once; D: TRBD1; V: TRBV7-2; J: TRBJ2-7; DNA: TGTGCCAGCAGTATGGGACAGGGGGCAAATGAGCAGTACTTC; CDR3: CASSMGQGANEQYF
size: few; D: -; V: TRBV5-1; J: TRBJ1-4; DNA: TGCGCCAGCAGCCTTGGGTTGGGGGTAAATGAAAAACTGTTTTTT; CDR3: CASSLGLGVNEKLFF
size: few; D: -; V: TRBV6-6; J: TRBJ1-2; DNA: TGTGCCAGCAGTTACGGCGAGGGCCGCTATGGCTACACCTTC; CDR3: CASSYGEGRYGYTF
size: -; D: -; V: TRBV5-1; J: TRBJ2-3; DNA: TGCGCCAGCAGCCAAGATCCCCGGGGATCTAGCACAGATACGCAGTATTTT; CDR3: CASSQDPRGSSTDTQYF